The present TCR beta chain was sequenced within a study of vaccination effects on CD4 cells after COVID-19. About the study: Sequencing followed a ViraFEST assay step that expanded antigen-specific CD4+ T cells with viral peptide pools. Study outcomes and limitations: Marked contraction was observed in infection-induced and vaccine-induced clones late after vaccination. Healthy vaccinees showed cross-reactivity with common cold coronaviruses in only 1 of 255 vaccine-induced clones.

Sequencing was performed with immunoSEQ multiplex PCR; in TCRdb, only in-frame clones are kept and a portion is missing. The repertoire holds approximately 74,000 clones, with nearly 75% as singletons. Scientists isolated CD4+ T cells after a roughly ten-day culture period ended. Vaccine administered to participants consisted of two doses of either BNT162b2 or mRNA-1273. Testing of the vaccine recipients showed negative nucleocapsid antibodies and no prior SARS-CoV-2 infection. CDR1 and CDR2 (germline): SGHRS, YFSETQ. With 4 bases clipped from V and 1 base from J, the junction kept 17 bases outside the gene matches. The CDR3 length is 19 residues. As concerns this clone: The target antigen is unknown.

The J gene is TRBJ2-3, the V gene TRBV5-1, with 8 nucleotides matching TRBD1. This receptor was obtained from a human donor who received a COVID-19 vaccine. The specimen was CD4+ T cells from PBMCs cultured without peptide, collected after COVID-19 vaccination. CDR3 sequence: CASSNRGQGANLGTDTQYF. CDR3 bases: TGCGCCAGCAGCAATCGAGGACAGGGAGCCAACCTTGGCACAGATACGCAGTATTTT.